A selection of T cell receptor beta chains follows, all from one sample in a study of T-cell memory formation after mild COVID-19. TCRdb re-called the 5' RACE reads with MiXCR, one entry per CDR3 protein. The repertoire has about 110,000 distinct CDR3 sequences, 18% of them found once; the top ten carry roughly 5.5%. What was sequenced was PBMCs or a T cell subset sorted from them (not recorded which). The source is a man in his late teens or twenties who had mild COVID-19 (a few samples of this study predate the infection). Cell type and time point are not known. The CDR3 runs from the conserved cysteine through the conserved F or W. A D gene is named only where the DNA matches it firmly. Not all rows give a size; the values are once, few, many and, for expanded clones, a class.

cdr3_nt	cdr3_aa	d_call	clone_size	j_call	v_call
TGCAGTGCTAGGACAGGGGGGCACACCGGGGAGCTGTTTTTT	CSARTGGHTGELFF	TRBD1	NA	TRBJ2-2	TRBV20-1
TGCGCCAGCAGCTTGGAAGGGAAGGGCTACACCTTC	CASSLEGKGYTF	NA	NA	TRBJ1-2	TRBV5-1
TGTGCCAGCAGCCCGGACAGAAATAACTATGGCTACACCTTC	CASSPDRNNYGYTF	NA	NA	TRBJ1-2	TRBV7-2
TGTGCCAGCAGTGGGTCCTCCAGCGAGCAGTACTTC	CASSGSSSEQYF	NA	NA	TRBJ2-7	TRBV12-3/TRBV12-4
TGTGCCAGCAGGACAGGGTTGGGGGGCTACACCTTC	CASRTGLGGYTF	TRBD1	NA	TRBJ1-2	TRBV6-5
TGCGCCAGCAGCGGAAACCTGGGCGGGGGCCCCACAGATACGCAGTATTTT	CASSGNLGGGPTDTQYF	NA	NA	TRBJ2-3	TRBV5-1
TGCGCCAGCAGCTCGGGGACAACGGGGGTTCAGACGCAGTATTTT	CASSSGTTGVQTQYF	NA	few	TRBJ2-3	TRBV10-1
TGTGCCAGCAGTTACGCGTGGAACTCCTACGAGCAGTACTTC	CASSYAWNSYEQYF	NA	NA	TRBJ2-7	TRBV6-2/TRBV6-3
TGTGCCAGCAGCTTCGAGGGTTTATCGGGCTACACCTTC	CASSFEGLSGYTF	NA	NA	TRBJ1-2	TRBV7-2
TGCAGCGTTGTCCGGGGCGCCACAGATACGCAGTATTTT	CSVVRGATDTQYF	NA	NA	TRBJ2-3	TRBV29-1
TGTGCCAGCAACAGCGGGGGGCTCACCGGGGAGCTGTTTTTT	CASNSGGLTGELFF	TRBD2	few	TRBJ2-2	TRBV6-2/TRBV6-3
TGTGCCAGCGTCGGGATCTACAATGAGCAGTTCTTC	CASVGIYNEQFF	NA	NA	TRBJ2-1	TRBV6-5
TGCGCCAGCAGACTAGCGGGGGGGGCGGATACGCAGTATTTT	CASRLAGGADTQYF	TRBD2	NA	TRBJ2-3	TRBV10-2
TGCAGTGCTAGAGATCTGGTCGGGGGGGATACGCAGTATTTT	CSARDLVGGDTQYF	TRBD2	many	TRBJ2-3	TRBV20-1
TGTGCCAGCAGTCGGAGTCAGGGGAATGAGCAGTTCTTC	CASSRSQGNEQFF	NA	NA	TRBJ2-1	TRBV12-3/TRBV12-4
TGTGCCAGCAGCTCGACGACAGCGAACACCGGGGAGCTGTTTTTT	CASSSTTANTGELFF	NA	few	TRBJ2-2	TRBV7-3
TGTGCCAGCAGCCAAGGCGGGGGTGAGGAGACCCAGTACTTC	CASSQGGGEETQYF	TRBD2	NA	TRBJ2-5	TRBV3-1
TGCGCCAGCAGCCCGGGGACTGCAGAGACCCAGTACTTC	CASSPGTAETQYF	NA	NA	TRBJ2-5	TRBV5-1
TGCAGTGCTCTAGAGGGCGGGAGTTGGGCACAAGAGACCCAGTACTTC	CSALEGGSWAQETQYF	TRBD2	NA	TRBJ2-5	TRBV20-1
TGCGCCAGCAGCCAGGGGGCCCTCACCAGCACAGATACGCAGTATTTT	CASSQGALTSTDTQYF	TRBD1	NA	TRBJ2-3	TRBV5-1
TGTGCCAGTAGTATAGTTCAACGTCCCAATGAGCAGTTCTTC	CASSIVQRPNEQFF	NA	few	TRBJ2-1	TRBV19
TGTGCCAGCAGCTGGGGTAATGAGCAGTTCTTC	CASSWGNEQFF	NA	many	TRBJ2-1	TRBV5-4
TGTGCCAGTAATCACCGCCTAGAGGCGGATAGCTCCTACAATGAGCAGTTCTTC	CASNHRLEADSSYNEQFF	NA	NA	TRBJ2-1	TRBV19
TGCGCCAGCAGCTTGGTTAGGTCGGGGACCCAGTACTTC	CASSLVRSGTQYF	NA	NA	TRBJ2-5	TRBV5-1
TGTGCCACGCGGGGACAGGGTAATTGGCCCCAGCATTTT	CATRGQGNWPQHF	TRBD1	once	TRBJ1-5	TRBV19
TGTGCCAGCAGCTTAGCACTAGCGGGGGGACGCACAGATACGCAGTATTTT	CASSLALAGGRTDTQYF	TRBD2	NA	TRBJ2-3	TRBV7-6
TGTGCCAGCAGCTTATCAATTGCAGGGCAGAACTATGGCTACACCTTC	CASSLSIAGQNYGYTF	NA	NA	TRBJ1-2	TRBV7-2
TGCAGTGCTAGAGATCGTCAGGGGGGGCTGGGCAATCAGCCCCAGCATTTT	CSARDRQGGLGNQPQHF	TRBD1	NA	TRBJ1-5	TRBV20-1
TGCGCCAGCAGCCCAGGGGACAGGGCCGACACTGAAGCTTTCTTT	CASSPGDRADTEAFF	TRBD1	NA	TRBJ1-1	TRBV4-3
TGTGCCAGCACCCGGACTAGCTCCCACGAGCAGTACTTC	CASTRTSSHEQYF	TRBD2	NA	TRBJ2-7	TRBV3-1
TGTGCCAGCAGCTTCGCAGGACTTTTTACAGATACGCAGTATTTT	CASSFAGLFTDTQYF	NA	few	TRBJ2-3	TRBV7-2
TGTGCCAGCAGTTTAACCTGGGCAAGCTACAATGAGCAGTTCTTC	CASSLTWASYNEQFF	NA	few	TRBJ2-1	TRBV27
TGTGCCAGTCGCGGGCCCGGGGCCCTTCTCAATGAGCAGTTCTTC	CASRGPGALLNEQFF	NA	few	TRBJ2-1	TRBV11-2
TGCAGTGCTGGAGCGGGGGGGCCGGAGACCCAGTACTTC	CSAGAGGPETQYF	TRBD2	few	TRBJ2-5	TRBV20-1
TGCGCCAGCAGCTTGGATGGGGGGGCAAACACAGATACGCAGTATTTT	CASSLDGGANTDTQYF	NA	NA	TRBJ2-3	TRBV5-1
TGTGCCAGCAGCTCCTCGTCCGCCCGCTTT	CASSSSSARF	NA	NA	TRBJ1-1	TRBV7-2
TGTGCCAGCAGCCAAGAATTCTCCACTGAAGCTTTCTTT	CASSQEFSTEAFF	NA	few	TRBJ1-1	TRBV14
TGCGCCAGCAGCGCTGACAGGGTTACAGATACGCAGTATTTT	CASSADRVTDTQYF	TRBD1	few	TRBJ2-3	TRBV5-1
TGCGCCAGCAGCTTCCGAACAGGGGAACCCCTCCACTTT	CASSFRTGEPLHF	TRBD1	few	TRBJ1-6	TRBV5-1
TGTGCCAGCAGCGACAGGGAGTCGAAGACCCAGTACTTC	CASSDRESKTQYF	TRBD1	NA	TRBJ2-5	TRBV7-2
TGTGCCAGTAGTATGCGGGCCACGTACTCGAACACCGGGGAGCTGTTTTTT	CASSMRATYSNTGELFF	NA	NA	TRBJ2-2	TRBV19
TGCGCCAGCAGCAGGTCCCGGCAAGAGACCCAGTACTTC	CASSRSRQETQYF	NA	NA	TRBJ2-5	TRBV5-1
TGTGCCATCGCTAAAAGCCGGACAGAGCCCTACGAGCAGTACTTC	CAIAKSRTEPYEQYF	NA	few	TRBJ2-7	TRBV27
TGTGCCAGCAGCTTTAGCACAGATACGCAGTATTTT	CASSFSTDTQYF	NA	many	TRBJ2-3	TRBV12-3/TRBV12-4
TGCGCCAGCAGCTTGGAGGCAACCTATAATTCACCCCTCCACTTT	CASSLEATYNSPLHF	NA	NA	TRBJ1-6	TRBV5-1
TGCGCCAGCAGCTTGCGCGGCGGACGCGGGGAGCTGTTTTTT	CASSLRGGRGELFF	NA	NA	TRBJ2-2	TRBV5-1
TGCGCCAGCAGCCCGGGGATGGGTTGGAGCTCTGGAAACACCATATATTTT	CASSPGMGWSSGNTIYF	NA	NA	TRBJ1-3	TRBV5-1
TGTGCCAGCAGCAAAAGGTTGGCTAGCGGGGGCCTAATTGAGCAGTTCTTC	CASSKRLASGGLIEQFF	NA	few	TRBJ2-1	TRBV21-1
TGTGCCAGCAGTTGGGACAGAAACACTGAAGCTTTCTTT	CASSWDRNTEAFF	TRBD1	NA	TRBJ1-1	TRBV2
TGCGCCAGCAGCCAAGAGACAGAAAATGAAAAACTGTTTTTT	CASSQETENEKLFF	NA	NA	TRBJ1-4	TRBV4-3
TGTGCCAGCAGCTCTCAACGGTATTCACCCCTCCACTTT	CASSSQRYSPLHF	NA	NA	TRBJ1-6	TRBV3-1
TGCACTGGGGCCCAAGGCAATGAGCAGTTCTTC	CTGAQGNEQFF	NA	NA	TRBJ2-1	TRBV20-1
TGTGCCACCAGTGACTGGGGGGGGAATGAGCAGTTCTTC	CATSDWGGNEQFF	TRBD2	few	TRBJ2-1	TRBV24-1
TGCGCCAGCAGCCAAGATCGACACTCTGGCTACACCTTC	CASSQDRHSGYTF	NA	NA	TRBJ1-2	TRBV4-1
TGTGCCAGCAGCCCTCGGACTAGCGGGGAGGCGAACACCGGGGAGCTGTTTTTT	CASSPRTSGEANTGELFF	TRBD2	NA	TRBJ2-2	TRBV9
TGTGCCAGCAGCCATAGGACTAGCGGGGGATCGAACACCGGGGAGCTGTTTTTT	CASSHRTSGGSNTGELFF	TRBD2	few	TRBJ2-2	TRBV4-2
TGCGCCAGCAGCTTGGCAGACACCCGCACAGATACGCAGTATTTT	CASSLADTRTDTQYF	NA	NA	TRBJ2-3	TRBV5-1
TGTGCCAGCAGCTTATTCCCCCGTGAGCAGTTCTTC	CASSLFPREQFF	NA	few	TRBJ2-1	TRBV7-2
TGCGCCAGCATGCGGGGGGCGATGACTGAAGCTTTCTTT	CASMRGAMTEAFF	NA	few	TRBJ1-1	TRBV5-1
TGTGCCAGCAGGAACAGGGACAGGGAAGAGACCCAGTACTTC	CASRNRDREETQYF	TRBD1	NA	TRBJ2-5	TRBV12-3/TRBV12-4